This entry is about one T cell receptor beta chain. Its antigen is not identified. TCRdb analysed the reads with MiXCR anew, one entry per CDR3 protein. The sample has under 350,000 distinct CDR3 sequences, 8% to 10% seen once; the top ten hold 2.5%. Germline V lookup: CDR1 SGHRS, CDR2 YFSETQ. V lost 4 bases and J lost 0, with 11 bases in between. There are 15 residues in the CDR3. This sample stems from a study of T cell repertoires in cytomegalovirus infection. The wider study: CMV infection together with matching HLA type was indicated by public TCR beta signatures. Whole-study results and caveats: Carriers of CMV and the relevant HLA type were discriminated by public TCR beta frequency. Dominating the ex vivo response were TCR beta clonotypes that were CMV-specific and HLA-C-restricted.

Specimen: PBMCs. The V and J genes are TRBV5-1 and TRBJ1-3; no reliable D call. The receptor comes from a human donor in good health (CMV status not recorded). Some clones in this sample may be carry-over from other donors' samples. The CDR3 nucleotides read TGCGCCAGCAGCCCCCGGGTCGTCTCTGGAAACACCATATATTTT. Residues: CASSPRVVSGNTIYF.